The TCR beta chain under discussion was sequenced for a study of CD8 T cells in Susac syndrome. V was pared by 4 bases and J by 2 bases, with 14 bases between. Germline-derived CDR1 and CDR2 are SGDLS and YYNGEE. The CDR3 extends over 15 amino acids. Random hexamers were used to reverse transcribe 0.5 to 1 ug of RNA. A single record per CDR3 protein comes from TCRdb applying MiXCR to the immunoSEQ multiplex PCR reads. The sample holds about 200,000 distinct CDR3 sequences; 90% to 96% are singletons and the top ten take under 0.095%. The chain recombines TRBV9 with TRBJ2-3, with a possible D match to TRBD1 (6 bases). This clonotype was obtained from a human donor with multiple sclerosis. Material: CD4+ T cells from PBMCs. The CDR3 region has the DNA TGTGCCAGCAGCCTTACTACAGGGAACACAGATACGCAGTATTTT. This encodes CASSLTTGNTDTQYF.